These 27 T cell receptor beta chains originate from one sample sequenced in a study of T cell repertoires in cytomegalovirus infection. MiXCR, run by TCRdb on the reads, gives a single entry per CDR3 protein. The sample has around 740,000 distinct CDR3 sequences, roughly a third seen once; the top ten hold 2.5% to 3.5%. The sequenced material came from PBMCs. These receptors were collected from a human donor in good health (CMV status not recorded). Some clones in this sample may be carry-over from other donors' samples.

This clonotype was seen more than once but under ten times. The chain combines TRBV28 with TRBJ2-7; 12 nucleotides agree with TRBD2. This CDR3 comprises 15 residues. In germline, CDR1 is MDHEN, CDR2 SYDVKM. V was clipped by 10 bases and J by 2 bases; unmatched bases: 9. The CDR3 sequence: CATLQLAGGAYEQYF. The CDR3 coding sequence is TGTGCCACCCTACAACTAGCGGGAGGTGCCTACGAGCAGTACTTC.

About this clonotype: The junction does not match germline at one end; this may be a read error. This chain uses TRBV6-1 with TRBJ2-1; 10 bases fit TRBD2. CDR3 size: 15 residues. The germline CDR1 and CDR2 sequences are MNHNS and SASEGT. CDR3 region: CARSPLAGVDNEQFF. The CDR3 coding sequence is TGTGCCCGCAGTCCCCTAGCGGGGGTTGACAATGAGCAGTTCTTC.

The chain combines TRBV28 with TRBJ1-1; D perhaps matches TRBD1 (6 bases). This CDR3 contains 15 residues. Per the germline V gene, CDR1 is MDHEN and CDR2 is SYDVKM. V shed 5 bases and J shed 1 base, with 14 bases lying between them. CDR3 DNA sequence: TGTGCCAGCAGTCACCCAAGGGGGGGGAACACTGAAGCTTTCTTT. Translating gives CASSHPRGGNTEAFF. Full variable domain (remainder filled in from reference TRBV28 and TRBJ1-1): DVKVTQSSRYLVKRTGEKVFLECVQDMDHENMFWYRQDPGLGLRLIYFSYDVKMKEKGDIPEGYSVSREKKERFSLILESASTNQTSMYLCASSHPRGGNTEAFFGQGTRLTVV.

The J gene is TRBJ2-5, the V gene TRBV12-3 or TRBV12-4, with D possibly TRBD2 on 6 matching bases. Trimming cost V 8 bases and J 0 bases, with 10 bases left between them. The CDR3 is 13 residues long. The CDR3 region is CASHGGYQETQYF. The CDR3 DNA follows: TGTGCCAGCCATGGGGGGTACCAAGAGACCCAGTACTTC.

This clonotype was picked up one time. The chain uses TRBV18 and TRBJ1-5, with D possibly being TRBD1 (6 bases). CDR1 is KGHSH, CDR2 LQKENI, per germline. This CDR3 comprises 15 residues. Trimming took off 3 bases at V and 6 bases at J, with 15 bases between the two ends. The CDR3 nucleotides are TGTGCCAGCTCACCGGTCGGGGGGCGCGCTCAGCCCCAGCATTTT. Protein sequence: CASSPVGGRAQPQHF.

This clonotype was recorded many times. CDR3: CAGRRLAREQYF. The CDR3, as DNA: TGTGCCGGCCGTAGACTAGCTCGCGAGCAGTACTTC. The chain is built from TRBV2 and TRBJ2-7, with 7 nucleotides matching TRBD2. V lost 11 bases to trimming and J lost 6 bases; unmatched junction nucleotides: 10. Germline V gives CDR1 SNHLY, CDR2 FYNNEI. CDR3 length: 12 residues.

This clonotype has only a few counts. The chain joins TRBV4-2 to TRBJ2-3; possibly TRBD1 for D (5 bases). From germline, CDR1 is LGHNA and CDR2 YNFKEQ. Trimming took off 0 bases at V and 3 bases at J, with 13 bases between the two ends. CDR3 length equals 16 residues. The CDR3 bases are TGTGCCAGCAGCCAAGACACAGGTATGGGGACAGATACGCAGTATTTT. Residues: CASSQDTGMGTDTQYF.

Only a few counts were recorded for this clonotype. This chain joins TRBV11-2 and TRBJ2-7, with a tentative D call TRBD2 (5 bases). V lost 5 bases, J lost 0 bases, and 11 bases lay in between. The V gene's germline CDR1 is SGHAT and CDR2 FQNNGV. The CDR3 totals 14 residues. CDR3 bases: TGTGCCAGCAGCCCTGAGACTATCTCCTACGAGCAGTACTTC. Translated: CASSPETISYEQYF.

The rearrangement links TRBV12-3 or TRBV12-4 to TRBJ2-1; no reliable D call. The length of the CDR3 is 15 residues. Trimming removed 2 bases at V and 6 bases at J, with 14 bases between. The CDR3 spells CASSLPSTRTNEQFF. The CDR3 region has the DNA TGTGCCAGCAGTTTACCCTCCACTCGGACCAATGAGCAGTTCTTC.

This chain joins TRBV5-8 and TRBJ1-4, with TRBD1 matching 7 bases. The CDR3 extends over 16 amino acids. From germline, CDR1 is SGHTS and CDR2 YDEGEE. With V trimmed by 1 base and J by 7 bases, 10 bases remained unmatched. CDR3 DNA sequence: TGTGCCAGCAGCTTGTTCACAGGGGCGGCGAGTGAAAAACTGTTTTTT. Translated: CASSLFTGAASEKLFF.

Comment on this clonotype: A junction boundary mismatches the germline segment, possibly from a read error. The V and J genes are TRBV19 and TRBJ1-5; TRBD1 might be the D (6 bases). Germline loops: CDR1 LNHDA, CDR2 SQIVND (reference sequence). The CDR3 is made up of 13 amino acids. CDR3 in amino acids: CATGQGSFQPKHF. DNA for the CDR3: TGTGCCACCGGCCAGGGGTCATTTCAGCCCAAGCATTTT. The variable domain in full, with the rest retrieved from reference TRBV19 and TRBJ1-5, is DGGITQSPKYLFRKEGQNVTLSCEQNLNHDAMYWYRQDPGQGLRLIYYSQIVNDFQKGDIAEGYSVSREKKESFPLTVTSAQKNPTAFYLCATGQGSFQPKHFGDGTRLSIL.

The V and J genes are TRBV19 and TRBJ1-1; D possibly corresponds to TRBD1 (5 bases). Germline V gene sequence: CDR1 LNHDA, CDR2 SQIVND (reference sequence). This CDR3 comprises 15 residues. The germline V and J ends were trimmed by 4 bases and 4 bases, with 16 bases remaining between them. CDR3 bases: TGTGCCAGTAGTAGGAACAGGCGTATCGGCACTGAAGCTTTCTTT. This gives the protein CASSRNRRIGTEAFF. The full variable domain, with the rest looked up from reference TRBV19 and TRBJ1-1, is DGGITQSPKYLFRKEGQNVTLSCEQNLNHDAMYWYRQDPGQGLRLIYYSQIVNDFQKGDIAEGYSVSREKKESFPLTVTSAQKNPTAFYLCASSRNRRIGTEAFFGQGTRLTVV.

This chain links TRBV6-5 with TRBJ1-2, with D possibly TRBD1 on 5 matching bases. V was cut by 6 bases and J by 4 bases, with 15 bases left in between. Germline V gene data show CDR1 as MNHEY and CDR2 as SVGAGI. The CDR3 runs to 14 residues. The DNA for the CDR3 is TGTGCCAGCAGCTCGCCCCAGGGTAGCTATGGCTACACCTTC. Its protein product is CASSSPQGSYGYTF.

The chain links TRBV29-1 to TRBJ1-1; TRBD1 agrees at 8 bases. The CDR3 has 13 residues. Trimming cost V 7 bases and J 5 bases; bases outside gene matches: 9. Germline loops: CDR1 SQVTM, CDR2 ANQGSEA. The CDR3 sequence: CSDDRGEWTEAFF. For the CDR3, the DNA is TGCAGCGATGACAGGGGTGAATGGACTGAAGCTTTCTTT.

This clonotype was observed a handful of times. The chain is built from TRBV4-1 and TRBJ1-5; D is uncertain. Germline-derived CDR1 and CDR2 are MGHRA and YSYEKL. Trimming shortened V by 0 bases and J by 4 bases, and 10 bases separated the two germline ends. This CDR3 has 15 residues. In DNA, the CDR3 is TGCGCCAGCAGCCAAGAGGTGGTCGGTAATCAGCCCCAGCATTTT. This translates into CASSQEVVGNQPQHF.

The V gene is TRBV28, the J gene TRBJ1-6, with D unclear. The germline CDR1 and CDR2 sequences are MDHEN and SYDVKM. The V gene lost 5 bases and the J gene lost 0 bases, with 17 bases spanning the gap. The CDR3 is 18 residues long. The CDR3 DNA reads TGTGCCAGCAGTCCACGCCCAGCCTTTAGCTCCTATAATTCACCCCTCCACTTT. Residues: CASSPRPAFSSYNSPLHF.

This clonotype was counted once. V usage is TRBV10-3 and J usage is TRBJ2-5; 8 nucleotides line up with TRBD2. Germline V gene data show CDR1 as ENHRY and CDR2 as SYGVKD. The CDR3 has 19 amino acids. Trimming took 0 bases from V and 2 from J; bases not matched to a gene: 14. As DNA, the CDR3 is TGTGCCATCAGTGAGTCGATGGGGAGAGTAGCGGGACGTCAAGAGACCCAGTACTTC. This translates into CAISESMGRVAGRQETQYF.

This clonotype turned up a few times. The chain links TRBV2 to TRBJ2-2; D is ambiguous. The CDR3 totals 12 residues. The V gene lost 4 bases and the J gene lost 3 bases, with 3 bases spanning the gap. Germline CDR1 reads SNHLY; CDR2 reads FYNNEI. The CDR3 protein is CASSAYTGELFF. The DNA of the CDR3 is TGTGCCAGCAGTGCCTACACCGGGGAGCTGTTTTTT.

V is TRBV15 and J is TRBJ2-1; TRBD2 matches 15 bases. Germline CDR1 and CDR2: LNHNV and YYDKDF (reference sequence). This CDR3 has 17 amino acids. Trimming removed 4 bases from V and 8 bases from J; junction bases left unmatched: 9. The CDR3 DNA reads as TGTGCCACCAGCACCTGGACTAGCGGGGGGGTTACGGATGAGCAGTTCTTC. This encodes CATSTWTSGGVTDEQFF.

This clonotype was detected once. This may stem from a read error, because a much larger clone lies one nucleotide away. The gene calls are TRBV4-1 and TRBJ2-1, with 7 bases aligning to TRBD1. This CDR3 is built from 14 residues. Germline CDR1 is MGHRA and CDR2 is YSYEKL. CDR3 in DNA: TGCGCCAGCAGCCAAGGGGACAGAGACAAGGAGCAGTTCTTC. It translates to CASSQGDRDKEQFF.

About this clonotype itself: A much larger clone lies a single base off, so this may be a read error. This chain links TRBV7-6 with TRBJ2-3; no firm D call. This CDR3 is built from 14 residues. Germline CDR1 is SGHVS and CDR2 is FNYEAQ. Written as DNA, the CDR3 is TGTGCCAACAGCTTAGTTGGGGTTGCAGATACGCAGTATTTT. Amino acid sequence: CANSLVGVADTQYF.

The chain recombines TRBV19 with TRBJ2-4; 9 nucleotides align to TRBD2. Germline loops: CDR1 LNHDA, CDR2 SQIVND (reference sequence). V shed 8 bases, J shed 6 bases, and the junction held 14 bases outside the gene matches. The CDR3 is 16 amino acids. The CDR3 loop is CASGRLAEAKGNIQYF. The DNA for the CDR3 is TGTGCCAGTGGGAGACTAGCGGAGGCGAAGGGAAACATTCAGTACTTC. Full variable domain (missing parts from reference TRBV19 and TRBJ2-4): DGGITQSPKYLFRKEGQNVTLSCEQNLNHDAMYWYRQDPGQGLRLIYYSQIVNDFQKGDIAEGYSVSREKKESFPLTVTSAQKNPTAFYLCASGRLAEAKGNIQYFGAGTRLSVL.

The V call is TRBV19, the J call TRBJ1-2; perhaps TRBD1 as D (5 bases). Per germline, CDR1 LNHDA and CDR2 SQIVND (reference sequence). The CDR3 covers 13 residues. V lost 8 bases, J lost 4 bases, and 14 bases lay in between. The CDR3 nucleotides read TGTGCCAGTTCGATGGACACCTTCTATGGCTACACCTTC. Translation: CASSMDTFYGYTF.

The rearrangement joins TRBV24-1 to TRBJ2-2, with D perhaps assigned TRBD1 or TRBD2 (5 bases each). Germline CDR1 is KGHDR and CDR2 is SFDVKD. The CDR3 covers 12 residues. Trimming removed 4 bases from V and 6 bases from J, with 5 bases in between. CDR3 nucleotide sequence: TGTGCCACCAGTGAGGGGGCCGGGGAGCTGTTTTTT. Protein: CATSEGAGELFF.

The V gene is TRBV5-1, the J gene TRBJ1-5, with unresolved D. V lost 4 bases, J lost 4 bases, and 9 bases lay in between. Germline V gives CDR1 SGHRS, CDR2 YFSETQ. This CDR3 comprises 13 residues. CDR3 nucleotides: TGCGCCAGCAGCCGCTCACTTAATCAGCCCCAGCATTTT. Its translation is CASSRSLNQPQHF.

This clonotype has at least ten counts. V and J are TRBV7-8 and TRBJ2-3, with 8 bases matching TRBD2. The CDR3 spans 16 residues. V was clipped by 0 bases and J by 4 bases; unmatched bases: 6. The germline gives CDR1 SGHVS, CDR2 FQNEAQ. The CDR3, as DNA: TGTGCCAGCAGCTTAGCTGGGACTAGTGGGGCAGATACGCAGTATTTT. Protein: CASSLAGTSGADTQYF.

The genes are TRBV10-3 and TRBJ1-1, with a possible D match to TRBD1 (6 bases). Trimming removed 4 bases at V and 3 bases at J, with 12 bases between. This CDR3 is built from 14 residues. The V gene's germline CDR1 is ENHRY and CDR2 SYGVKD. CDR3 sequence (DNA): TGTGCCATCAGTGTCACAGGGAGGGACACTGAAGCTTTCTTT. Translating gives CAISVTGRDTEAFF.